The 28 T cell receptor beta chains reported below all come from one sample, sequenced in a study of cytomegalovirus exposure and HLA in healthy donors. The PCR had 60 Vbeta and 13 Jbeta primers. Only in-frame clones appear in the TCRdb table, and some are missing; sequencing was by immunoSEQ multiplex PCR. The table has about 200,000 clones, roughly 77% seen once. Sequenced material: PBMCs. The receptors shown here come from a man in his forties in good health and CMV-seropositive.

The CDR3 loop is CASTTWASGDNNEQFF. The CDR3 DNA follows: TGTGCCAGCACCACCTGGGCTAGCGGGGATAACAATGAGCAGTTCTTC. V is TRBV6-6 and J is TRBJ2-1, with 9 bases identical to TRBD2. V lost 7 bases and J lost 5; bases outside the gene matches: 12. CDR1 and CDR2 (germline): MNHNY, SVGAGI (reference sequence). The CDR3 runs to 16 residues.

This clone was observed once. V and J are TRBV6-1 and TRBJ1-2; 12 bases align to TRBD1. V lost 6 bases and J lost 7; bases outside the gene matches: 6. This CDR3 has 14 amino acids. Germline CDR1 and CDR2: MNHNS and SASEGT. CDR3 DNA sequence: TGTGCCAGCAGGCCGGGACAGGGGGCCGGTGGCTACACCTTC. Translated: CASRPGQGAGGYTF.

Of note for this clone: This CDR3 fails to terminate in the conserved phenylalanine or tryptophan, so it likely reflects a read error. The DNA is omitted, as the CDR3 cannot be located on it reliably, and the CDR3 follows TCRdb's listing. The chain combines TRBV6-4 with TRBJ2-3; TRBD2 reflects the table's D call only, with no check against the DNA. Per the germline V gene, CDR1 is MRHNA and CDR2 is SNTAGT. The CDR3 is 10 residues long, ends included. The CDR3 loop reads CASSDAIAGA.

The CDR3 sequence: CASSLAGGHMNTEAFF. The CDR3 DNA is TGTGCCAGCAGCTTAGCGGGAGGGCACATGAACACTGAAGCTTTCTTT. The chain employs TRBV7-9 and TRBJ1-1; D is unclear. This CDR3 region has 16 residues. The germline gives CDR1 SEHNR, CDR2 FQNEAQ (reference sequence). Deletions cut 0 bases from V and 0 bases from J, with 11 bases between.

A single count supports this clone. This chain joins TRBV10-3 and TRBJ2-3, with 10 positions matching TRBD2. This CDR3 region has 14 residues. The germline CDR1 and CDR2 sequences are ENHRY and SYGVKD. V lost 6 bases and J lost 4; bases outside the gene matches: 4. CDR3 coding DNA: TGTGCCATCAGCCTAGCGGGAGTCTCAGATACGCAGTATTTT. It codes for CAISLAGVSDTQYF.

The chain joins TRBV9 to TRBJ2-5; TRBD2 matches at 7 bases. The J call could be wrong; TRBJ2-7 is a better fit for the DNA end. The CDR3 has 15 residues. The germline gives CDR1 SGDLS, CDR2 YYNGEE. The CDR3 sequence is CASSVRGDPSYEQYF. The CDR3 DNA follows: TGTGCCAGCAGCGTCCGGGGGGACCCCTCCTACGAGCAGTACTTC.

Turning to this clone: One end of the junction is discordant with germline, which a read error may explain. The V and J genes are TRBV7-9 and TRBJ2-2, with TRBD1 matching over 10 bases. The CDR3 runs to 17 residues. Per the germline V gene, CDR1 is SEHNR and CDR2 is FQNEAQ (reference sequence). The CDR3 reads CSSSLTLSGTGARELFF. The CDR3 DNA reads as TGTTCCAGCAGCTTAACCTTGTCGGGGACAGGGGCCCGGGAGCTGTTTTTT.

The J gene is TRBJ2-7, the V gene TRBV6-5; 7 bases map to TRBD1. Germline CDR1 is MNHEY and CDR2 is SVGAGI. The CDR3 has 15 residues. The trim removed 6 bases at V and 3 bases at J, leaving 11 bases unmatched. The chain's CDR3 is CASRFTGTADYEQYF. CDR3 nucleotides: TGTGCCAGCAGGTTCACCGGGACAGCGGACTACGAGCAGTACTTC.

CDR3 coding DNA: TGTGCCAGCAGCTTGTGGGGCTCCTGGTCTGGAAACACCATATATTTT. This codes for CASSLWGSWSGNTIYF. The genes are TRBV5-6 and TRBJ1-3; D is perhaps TRBD1 (5 bases). Per the germline V gene, CDR1 is SGHDT and CDR2 is YYEEEE. The CDR3 loop spans 16 amino acids. Trimming stripped 1 base from V and 1 base from J, with 12 bases between. Using reference TRBV5-6 and TRBJ1-3 for the parts outside the CDR3, the full variable domain is DAGVTQSPTHLIKTRGQQVTLRCSPKSGHDTVSWYQQALGQGPQFIFQYYEEEERQRGNFPDRFSGHQFPNYSSELNVNALLLGDSALYLCASSLWGSWSGNTIYFGEGSWLTVV.

A few counts support this clone. The chain is built from TRBV5-4 and TRBJ1-2, with D tentatively TRBD1 (5 bases). V shed 0 bases and J shed 5 bases, with 8 bases lying between them. From germline, CDR1 is SGHNT and CDR2 YYREEE (reference sequence). This CDR3 has 13 amino acids. Here the CDR3 reads CASSLDRGYGYTF. The CDR3 DNA sequence: TGTGCCAGCAGCTTGGACCGGGGGTATGGCTACACCTTC.

This clone was seen a handful of times. This chain joins TRBV5-8 and TRBJ1-1; 9 positions match TRBD1. J gave up 7 bases and V 2 bases, and 9 bases lay outside the gene matches. CDR1 and CDR2 from the germline V gene are SGHTS and YDEGEE. The CDR3 consists of 15 residues. The CDR3 protein is CASSLTGGLTGEAFF. The CDR3 DNA reads TGTGCCAGCAGCTTAACAGGGGGCCTAACTGGTGAAGCTTTCTTT. The variable domain in full, with the rest retrieved from reference TRBV5-8 and TRBJ1-1, is EAGVTQSPTHLIKTRGQQATLRCSPISGHTSVYWYQQALGLGLQFLLWYDEGEERNRGNFPPRFSGRQFPNYSSELNVNALELEDSALYLCASSLTGGLTGEAFFGQGTRLTVV.

This clone was counted once. This chain links TRBV18 with TRBJ1-1, with a tentative D call TRBD1 (5 bases). The CDR3 consists of 15 residues. Germline V CDR1 and CDR2: KGHSH, LQKENI. Trimming cost V 2 bases and J 1 base, with 11 bases left between them. The CDR3 DNA reads as TGTGCCAGCTCACCAGACAGAACAAAGAACACTGAAGCTTTCTTT. Translating it yields CASSPDRTKNTEAFF. Full variable domain (outside the CDR3, taken from reference TRBV18 and TRBJ1-1): NAGVMQNPRHLVRRRGQEARLRCSPMKGHSHVYWYRQLPEEGLKFMVYLQKENIIDESGMPKERFSAEFPKEGPSILRIQQVVRGDSAAYFCASSPDRTKNTEAFFGQGTRLTVV.

The chain is built from TRBV2 and TRBJ1-5; unclear D gene. V lost 4 bases and J lost 6, with 10 bases in between. The CDR3 contains 13 residues. In germline, CDR1 is SNHLY, CDR2 FYNNEI. In DNA form, the CDR3 reads TGTGCCAGCAGTGGAACAGTTGGTCAGCCCCAGCATTTT. Translated: CASSGTVGQPQHF.

The chain is built from TRBV4-1 and TRBJ2-7, with TRBD1 as a possible D gene (6 bases). The CDR3 extends over 15 amino acids. Germline-derived CDR1 and CDR2 are MGHRA and YSYEKL. V gave up 2 bases and J gave up 2 bases, with 13 bases separating them. The DNA of the CDR3 is TGCGCCAGCAGCCAATCCTTGACAGGCACCTACGAGCAGTACTTC. It codes for CASSQSLTGTYEQYF.

In regard to this clone: The germline gene is not matched at one end of the junction; a read error may be the cause. J is TRBJ2-2 and V is TRBV7-9; no reliable D call. The germline CDR1 and CDR2 sequences are SEHNR and FQNEAQ (reference sequence). CDR3 size: 12 residues. The CDR3 is CSSSSYTGELFF. CDR3 nucleotide sequence: TGTTCCAGCAGCTCTTACACCGGGGAGCTGTTTTTT.

CDR3 DNA: TGTGCCAGCAGTCGAGACAGATATAGCAATCAGCCCCAGCATTTT. This codes for CASSRDRYSNQPQHF. V is TRBV7-8 and J is TRBJ1-5, with D possibly TRBD1 on 5 matching bases. Germline V CDR1 and CDR2: SGHVS, FQNEAQ. The CDR3 totals 15 residues. V was shortened by 6 bases and J by 0 bases, with 12 bases between the two germline ends.

This clone was recorded only once. The V call is TRBV4-1, the J call TRBJ2-3; TRBD2 aligns across 9 bases. Germline CDR1 and CDR2: MGHRA and YSYEKL. The V segment lost 0 bases and the J segment 5 bases; nucleotides outside the gene matches: 6. The CDR3 is made up of 16 amino acids. CDR3 nucleotide sequence: TGCGCCAGCAGCCAAGAAGGGCTAGCGGGGATAGATACGCAGTATTTT. Protein product: CASSQEGLAGIDTQYF.

The rearrangement links TRBV29-1 to TRBJ2-7; unclear D gene. The germline V gene has CDR1 SQVTM and CDR2 ANQGSEA. The CDR3 is 13 amino acids. V lost 5 bases, J lost 2 bases, and 13 bases lay in between. CDR3: CSVRPASTYEQYF. The DNA for the CDR3 is TGCAGCGTTCGTCCTGCGTCTACCTACGAGCAGTACTTC.

The gene calls are TRBV9 and TRBJ2-1; tentative D call: TRBD2 (5 bases). CDR3 length: 14 amino acids. Germline V lookup: CDR1 SGDLS, CDR2 YYNGEE. Between the trimmed V and J ends, which lost 2 bases and 7 bases, there was a span of 13 bases. CDR3 sequence reads: CASSVPARGNEQFF. Written as DNA, the CDR3 is TGTGCCAGCAGCGTCCCAGCTCGGGGTAATGAGCAGTTCTTC.

V is TRBV27 and J is TRBJ2-7, with a possible D match to TRBD2 (6 bases). This CDR3 has 16 residues. Germline loops: CDR1 MNHEY, CDR2 SMNVEV (reference sequence). Trimming took 6 bases from V and 2 from J, leaving 20 bases between them. In DNA form, the CDR3 reads TGTGCCAGCAGGCCAATGGAGGGGCCACTAACCTACGAGCAGTACTTC. Encoded protein: CASRPMEGPLTYEQYF.

The chain has TRBV2 and TRBJ2-3, with 12 bases identical to TRBD2. There are 16 residues in the CDR3. With V trimmed by 4 bases and J by 4 bases, 6 bases remained unmatched. Germline CDR1 SNHLY, CDR2 FYNNEI. The CDR3 protein is CASSVQTSGRSDTQYF. The DNA of the CDR3 is TGTGCCAGCAGTGTCCAGACTAGCGGGAGATCAGATACGCAGTATTTT.

V is TRBV27 and J is TRBJ2-5; 8 bases are a match to TRBD2. Germline V gene data show CDR1 as MNHEY and CDR2 as SMNVEV (reference sequence). This CDR3 is 15 amino acids long. V shed 4 bases and J 4 bases; nucleotides not matched to a gene: 8. Here the CDR3 DNA reads TGTGCCAGCAGTTCGGCGGGAGGAGGGGTAGAGACCCAGTACTTC. Residues: CASSSAGGGVETQYF.

The chain combines TRBV5-1 with TRBJ2-1, with 8 bases lining up with TRBD2. The CDR3 sequence is 15 residues long. Germline V gene sequence: CDR1 SGHRS, CDR2 YFSETQ. The V gene end was trimmed by 4 bases and the J gene end by 6 bases; junction bases not matched to a gene: 9. The CDR3 protein is CASSLGPSGLNEQFF. CDR3 in DNA: TGCGCCAGCAGCCTGGGGCCTAGCGGGCTCAATGAGCAGTTCTTC.

On this clone: The sample holds other DNA sequences that translate to the same CDR3. This rearrangement joins TRBV5-1 to TRBJ1-1, with 8 bases fitting TRBD1. This CDR3 is 14 amino acids long. The V gene's germline CDR1 is SGHRS and CDR2 YFSETQ. The V segment lost 2 bases and the J segment 2 bases; nucleotides outside the gene matches: 2. This chain's CDR3 is CASSLDRGNTEAFF. DNA of the CDR3: TGCGCCAGCAGCTTAGACAGGGGAAACACTGAAGCTTTCTTT.

This rearrangement joins TRBV2 to TRBJ1-5; D remains ambiguous. CDR1 is SNHLY and CDR2 is FYNNEI in the germline V gene. Deletions cut 5 bases from V and 3 bases from J, with 14 bases between. CDR3 length: 15 amino acids. CDR3 sequence: CASSLDGEINQPQHF. CDR3 nucleotides: TGTGCCAGCAGTCTCGACGGAGAGATCAATCAGCCCCAGCATTTT.

The V and J genes are TRBV9 and TRBJ2-3; the match to TRBD2 covers 12 bases. The CDR3 consists of 18 residues. Germline CDR1 is SGDLS and CDR2 is YYNGEE. The V gene end was trimmed by 3 bases and the J gene end by 2 bases; junction bases not matched to a gene: 10. CDR3 sequence reads: CASSGVGTSGSFTDTQYF. The CDR3 DNA sequence: TGTGCCAGCAGCGGAGTGGGGACTAGCGGGTCCTTCACAGATACGCAGTATTTT. The whole variable domain, filled in from reference TRBV9 and TRBJ2-3, reads DSGVTQTPKHLITATGQRVTLRCSPRSGDLSVYWYQQSLDQGLQFLIQYYNGEERAKGNILERFSAQQFPDLHSELNLSSLELGDSALYFCASSGVGTSGSFTDTQYFGPGTRLTVL.

J is TRBJ2-7 and V is TRBV4-1, with D possibly being TRBD1 (6 bases). Trimming took off 4 bases at V and 2 bases at J, with 12 bases between the two ends. The CDR3 runs to 14 residues. Germline V lookup: CDR1 MGHRA, CDR2 YSYEKL. The CDR3 region has the DNA TGCGCCAGCAGCCGCAGAGGGGACACCTACGAGCAGTACTTC. It specifies CASSRRGDTYEQYF.

The rearrangement links TRBV15 to TRBJ2-3; 7 bases map to TRBD2. In germline, CDR1 is LNHNV, CDR2 YYDKDF (reference sequence). This CDR3 region has 13 residues. J lost 2 bases, V lost 8 bases, and 4 bases had no gene match. The CDR3, as DNA: TGTGCCACCGGCGGGGGACCCACAGATACGCAGTATTTT. Translated, it gives CATGGGPTDTQYF.